The 11 T cell receptor beta chains below all came from one sample that was sequenced in a study of blood T cell repertoires in COVID-19. This table comes from immunoSEQ multiplex PCR, and its TCRdb copy is limited to in-frame clones, with some not included. The sample has 29,000 or so clones, about 90% seen once. Material: peripheral blood. The receptor source for this set is a man in his forties or fifties with active COVID-19.

The CDR3 protein is CASSSGLAGAMGTDTQYF. The CDR3 bases are TGTGCCAGCAGCTCGGGACTAGCGGGAGCCATGGGCACAGATACGCAGTATTTT. The J gene is TRBJ2-3, the V gene TRBV11-3; 14 bases map to TRBD2. CDR1 SGHNT and CDR2 YENEEA come from the germline V gene. V shed 4 bases and J 1 base; nucleotides not matched to a gene: 7. This CDR3 spans 18 amino acids.

This clone was seen a few times. The chain employs TRBV4-1 and TRBJ2-7, with 8 bases aligning to TRBD1. V lost 8 bases to trimming and J lost 3 bases; unmatched junction nucleotides: 9. From germline, CDR1 is MGHRA and CDR2 YSYEKL. The CDR3 consists of 14 residues. The CDR3 spells CASARTGLGYEQYF. CDR3 bases: TGCGCCAGCGCGAGGACAGGGCTAGGCTACGAGCAGTACTTC.

The rearrangement uses TRBV2 and TRBJ1-1; D is ambiguous. CDR3 length equals 13 residues. CDR1 and CDR2 from the germline V gene are SNHLY and FYNNEI. The ends were cut back, 6 bases at V and 1 base at J, with 9 bases in the middle. CDR3 amino acids: CASRKSENTEAFF. In DNA, the CDR3 is TGTGCCAGCAGGAAATCAGAGAACACTGAAGCTTTCTTT.

The chain employs TRBV30 and TRBJ2-6; TRBD2 matches at 7 bases. Germline V gives CDR1 GTSNPN, CDR2 SVGIG (reference sequence). The CDR3 has 15 residues. Losses at the gene ends were 4 bases for V and 3 bases for J; bases not matched to a gene: 6. CDR3 protein: CAWTLAAGGANVLTF. The CDR3, as DNA: TGTGCCTGGACGCTAGCGGCTGGTGGGGCCAACGTCCTGACTTTC. Full variable domain (outside the CDR3, taken from reference TRBV30 and TRBJ2-6): SQTIHQWPATLVQPVGSPLSLECTVEGTSNPNLYWYRQAAGRGLQLLFYSVGIGQISSEVPQNLSASRPQDRQFILSSKKLLLSDSGFYLCAWTLAAGGANVLTFGAGSRLTVL.

The rearrangement links TRBV2 to TRBJ2-5; the D is unclear. This CDR3 contains 15 residues. V lost 6 bases to trimming and J lost 4 bases, with 18 bases between them. CDR1 is SNHLY and CDR2 is FYNNEI in the germline V gene. CDR3 sequence reads: CASRPSFGALETQYF. CDR3 DNA sequence: TGTGCCAGCAGACCTAGTTTCGGAGCACTAGAGACCCAGTACTTC.

CDR3 residues: CAISESRDKSFRRAQHF. The CDR3 DNA sequence: TGTGCCATCAGTGAGTCTCGGGACAAGAGTTTCCGAAGGGCCCAGCATTTT. J is TRBJ1-5 and V is TRBV10-3; D may be TRBD1 (6 bases). Trimming took off 0 bases at V and 11 bases at J, with 23 bases between the two ends. The CDR3 loop spans 17 amino acids. Germline values: CDR1 ENHRY, CDR2 SYGVKD.

The chain joins TRBV19 to TRBJ2-7, with D unresolved. Trimming removed 7 bases at V and 6 bases at J, with 16 bases between. This CDR3 has 13 amino acids. Germline V CDR1 and CDR2: LNHDA, SQIVND (reference sequence). CDR3 loop: CASNGPPYFEQYF. CDR3 DNA sequence: TGTGCCAGTAATGGGCCCCCATATTTCGAGCAGTACTTC.

A few counts support this clone. The V call is TRBV5-1, the J call TRBJ2-7; D is unclear. Germline V gene data show CDR1 as SGHRS and CDR2 as YFSETQ. The length of the CDR3 is 13 residues. The V end lost 7 bases, the J end lost 4 bases, and 15 bases lay between the germline ends. The CDR3 is CASAATQRYEQYF. The CDR3 nucleotides read TGCGCCAGCGCGGCAACCCAACGGTACGAGCAGTACTTC.

The V call is TRBV5-6, the J call TRBJ1-2; 9 nucleotides agree with TRBD1. The CDR3 sequence is 13 residues long. Germline lookup yields CDR1 SGHDT and CDR2 YYEEEE. After removal of 5 bases from V and 8 bases from J, the junction contained 7 bases not matched to a gene. The CDR3 DNA reads as TGTGCCAGCAGACAAACAGGGGGCAAGGGCTACACCTTC. This encodes CASRQTGGKGYTF.

This sequence joins TRBV11-3 and TRBJ2-3, with D unclear. V dropped 1 base and J dropped 0 bases, with 8 bases sitting between them. The CDR3 is 15 residues long. Per the germline V gene, CDR1 is SGHNT and CDR2 is YENEEA. The CDR3 DNA sequence: TGTGCCAGCAGCTTAGTAGCAACTAGCACAGATACGCAGTATTTT. Translation gives CASSLVATSTDTQYF.

This chain joins TRBV12-3 or TRBV12-4 and TRBJ1-1; no clear D gene. V was cut by 3 bases and J by 1 base, with 3 bases left in between. The CDR3 is made up of 12 amino acids. This chain's CDR3 is CASSFSNTEAFF. The DNA of the CDR3 is TGTGCCAGCAGTTTCTCGAACACTGAAGCTTTCTTT.